This is a list of T cell receptor beta chains from one sample in a study of OX40 agonist ivuxolimab in advanced cancers. Only in-frame clones appear in the TCRdb table, and some are missing; sequencing was by immunoSEQ multiplex PCR. Here the sample spans over 70,000 clones, around 90% being singletons. The sequences come from CD4+ or CD8+ T cells sorted from blood, collected in a trial of the OX40 agonist ivuxolimab. These receptors all stem from an adult with an advanced solid tumor such as melanoma, head and neck, liver or kidney cancer. Each CDR3 is given with its conserved first and last residue. A D gene is named only where the DNA matches it firmly. Size is stated for part of the rows, as once, few or many counts, or as a class when the clone is expanded.

CDR3 DNA: TGTGCCAGCAGCTTAGCCTACCGACCCTACGAGCAGTACTTC
CDR3 protein: CASSLAYRPYEQYF
D gene: NA
CDR3 length: 14
V gene: TRBV11-2
clone size: NA
J gene: TRBJ2-7

CDR3 DNA: TGTGCCAGCAAGAGTGGGAGTCCCACAGATACGCAGTATTTT
CDR3 protein: CASKSGSPTDTQYF
D gene: NA
CDR3 length: 14
V gene: TRBV28
clone size: NA
J gene: TRBJ2-3

CDR3 DNA: TGTGCCAGCAGTCCCCAGACAGGGGCCTACGAGCAGTACTTC
CDR3 protein: CASSPQTGAYEQYF
D gene: TRBD1
CDR3 length: 14
V gene: TRBV6-5
clone size: NA
J gene: TRBJ2-7

CDR3 DNA: TGTGCCAGCACTCGGACGGTCCCCTCTAATTCACCCCTCCACTTT
CDR3 protein: CASTRTVPSNSPLHF
D gene: NA
CDR3 length: 15
V gene: TRBV6-5
clone size: NA
J gene: TRBJ1-6

CDR3 DNA: TGTGCCAGTAGTATCCCACTAGCGGGGTATTCCTACAATGAGCAGTTCTTC
CDR3 protein: CASSIPLAGYSYNEQFF
D gene: TRBD2
CDR3 length: 17
V gene: TRBV19
clone size: NA
J gene: TRBJ2-1

CDR3 DNA: TGTGCCAGCAGTAAAGCCGGGACAGGGACCCACTATGGCTACACCTTC
CDR3 protein: CASSKAGTGTHYGYTF
D gene: TRBD1
CDR3 length: 16
V gene: TRBV6-1
clone size: NA
J gene: TRBJ1-2

CDR3 DNA: TGTGCCAGCAGTTACTCTGATACAGTCTCCTACGAGCAGTACTTC
CDR3 protein: CASSYSDTVSYEQYF
D gene: NA
CDR3 length: 15
V gene: TRBV6-5
clone size: NA
J gene: TRBJ2-7

CDR3 DNA: TGTGCCAGCAGTAGAAGGACAGGAGTCCAAGAGACCCAGTACTTC
CDR3 protein: CASSRRTGVQETQYF
D gene: TRBD1
CDR3 length: 15
V gene: TRBV2
clone size: NA
J gene: TRBJ2-5

CDR3 DNA: TGCGCCAGCAGCTTGGGGTTAACCGGGACAGGGGATACCGAGCAGTACTTC
CDR3 protein: CASSLGLTGTGDTEQYF
D gene: TRBD1
CDR3 length: 17
V gene: TRBV5-1
clone size: NA
J gene: TRBJ2-7

CDR3 DNA: TGTGCCACCCAGAGGACAGGGGATGGTGGCTACACCTTC
CDR3 protein: CATQRTGDGGYTF
D gene: TRBD1
CDR3 length: 13
V gene: TRBV10-3
clone size: NA
J gene: TRBJ1-2

CDR3 DNA: TGTGCCAGCAGTGCGGACCGAGGGCCTAATGAAAAACTGTTTTTT
CDR3 protein: CASSADRGPNEKLFF
D gene: NA
CDR3 length: 15
V gene: TRBV2
clone size: NA
J gene: TRBJ1-4

CDR3 DNA: TGTGCCAGCAGCGTAGTAGCGGGAGAGGGGACGGAGCAGTACTTC
CDR3 protein: CASSVVAGEGTEQYF
D gene: TRBD2
CDR3 length: 15
V gene: TRBV9
clone size: NA
J gene: TRBJ2-7

CDR3 DNA: TGTGCCAGCAGCGTGCGAGCCTACGAGCAGTACTTC
CDR3 protein: CASSVRAYEQYF
D gene: NA
CDR3 length: 12
V gene: TRBV7-8
clone size: NA
J gene: TRBJ2-7

CDR3 DNA: TGCGCCAGCAGTCCTAGCGGGAGATTCTATGAGCAGTTCTTC
CDR3 protein: CASSPSGRFYEQFF
D gene: TRBD2
CDR3 length: 14
V gene: TRBV10-1
clone size: NA
J gene: TRBJ2-1

CDR3 DNA: TGTGCCACCAGCAGAGAGTTTTCGGGGACTGAAGCTTTCTTT
CDR3 protein: CATSREFSGTEAFF
D gene: NA
CDR3 length: 14
V gene: TRBV15
clone size: few
J gene: TRBJ1-1

CDR3 DNA: TGCGCCAGCAGCCTGCCGGGAACTGAAAAACTGTTTTTT
CDR3 protein: CASSLPGTEKLFF
D gene: NA
CDR3 length: 13
V gene: TRBV5-1
clone size: NA
J gene: TRBJ1-4

CDR3 DNA: TGTGCCAGCTCACCACGGGCAGGGGGCGAACAAGAGACCCAGTACTTC
CDR3 protein: CASSPRAGGEQETQYF
D gene: TRBD1
CDR3 length: 16
V gene: TRBV18
clone size: NA
J gene: TRBJ2-5

CDR3 DNA: TGTGCCAGCAGTTCGGGGAGCTACTATGGCTACACCTTC
CDR3 protein: CASSSGSYYGYTF
D gene: NA
CDR3 length: 13
V gene: TRBV7-9
clone size: NA
J gene: TRBJ1-2

CDR3 DNA: TGTGCCAGCAGCTCGACCGTTCGCCGATCCACAGATACGCAGTATTTT
CDR3 protein: CASSSTVRRSTDTQYF
D gene: NA
CDR3 length: 16
V gene: TRBV5-6
clone size: NA
J gene: TRBJ2-3

CDR3 DNA: TGTGCCATCAGAAGACTAGCGGGAGATACAGATACGCAGTATTTT
CDR3 protein: CAIRRLAGDTDTQYF
D gene: TRBD2
CDR3 length: 15
V gene: TRBV10-3
clone size: NA
J gene: TRBJ2-3

CDR3 DNA: TGCAGCGTTCGTAAGACTCCGCGGGAGACCCAGTACTTC
CDR3 protein: CSVRKTPRETQYF
D gene: NA
CDR3 length: 13
V gene: TRBV29-1
clone size: NA
J gene: TRBJ2-5

CDR3 DNA: TGTGCCAGCAGCTACGGGACTAGCGGGACGGCGCAGTTCTTC
CDR3 protein: CASSYGTSGTAQFF
D gene: TRBD2
CDR3 length: 14
V gene: TRBV7-8
clone size: NA
J gene: TRBJ2-1

CDR3 DNA: TGCGCCAGCTCTTCCGGGACAGGGCTTATCTCTGGAAACACCATATATTTT
CDR3 protein: CASSSGTGLISGNTIYF
D gene: TRBD1
CDR3 length: 17
V gene: TRBV4-1
clone size: NA
J gene: TRBJ1-3

CDR3 DNA: TGTGCCAGCAGACGACTAGCGGGTCTACCGCGGGACACCGGGGAGCTGTTTTTT
CDR3 protein: CASRRLAGLPRDTGELFF
D gene: TRBD2
CDR3 length: 18
V gene: TRBV27
clone size: NA
J gene: TRBJ2-2

CDR3 DNA: TGTGCCAGCAGGTGGACAATTGAGAACACCGGGGAGCTGTTTTTT
CDR3 protein: CASRWTIENTGELFF
D gene: NA
CDR3 length: 15
V gene: TRBV6-1
clone size: NA
J gene: TRBJ2-2

CDR3 DNA: TGTGCCAGTGGGACCGCTTATGGCTACACCTTC
CDR3 protein: CASGTAYGYTF
D gene: NA
CDR3 length: 11
V gene: TRBV19
clone size: NA
J gene: TRBJ1-2

CDR3 DNA: TGTGCCAGCAGCCCTCAGTGGGGCGATCGACAGCCCCAGCATTTT
CDR3 protein: CASSPQWGDRQPQHF
D gene: NA
CDR3 length: 15
V gene: TRBV28
clone size: NA
J gene: TRBJ1-5

CDR3 DNA: TGTGCCAGCAGCCCGGGAGGACAGGGCTACAATGAGCAGTTCTTC
CDR3 protein: CASSPGGQGYNEQFF
D gene: NA
CDR3 length: 15
V gene: TRBV7-6
clone size: NA
J gene: TRBJ2-1

CDR3 DNA: TGCGCCAGCAGTCACTCCCCGGGGACCCAGACTGGAAACACCATATATTTT
CDR3 protein: CASSHSPGTQTGNTIYF
D gene: NA
CDR3 length: 17
V gene: TRBV5-1
clone size: NA
J gene: TRBJ1-3

CDR3 DNA: TGTGCCAGTAGTGGAACGGGTCCTAAAACCAACGAGCAGTACTTC
CDR3 protein: CASSGTGPKTNEQYF
D gene: NA
CDR3 length: 15
V gene: TRBV19
clone size: NA
J gene: TRBJ2-7

CDR3 DNA: TGCGCCAGCAGCTTGGAAGGGGGGGATCTCCAAGAGACCCAGTACTTC
CDR3 protein: CASSLEGGDLQETQYF
D gene: NA
CDR3 length: 16
V gene: TRBV5-1
clone size: NA
J gene: TRBJ2-5

CDR3 DNA: TGTGCCAGCAGCTGGGCCGGGACAGATACGCAGTATTTT
CDR3 protein: CASSWAGTDTQYF
D gene: NA
CDR3 length: 13
V gene: TRBV5-6
clone size: NA
J gene: TRBJ2-3

CDR3 DNA: TGTGCCAGCAAGGTACAGATAAATTCACCCCTCCACTTT
CDR3 protein: CASKVQINSPLHF
D gene: NA
CDR3 length: 13
V gene: TRBV2
clone size: NA
J gene: TRBJ1-6

CDR3 DNA: TGTGCCACCAGCAGGGGAGGGAAGGAGTCCAATGAGCAGTTCTTC
CDR3 protein: CATSRGGKESNEQFF
D gene: TRBD2
CDR3 length: 15
V gene: TRBV15
clone size: NA
J gene: TRBJ2-1

CDR3 DNA: TGTGCCAGCAGCTTAGATTCCCACCGAGATACGCAGTATTTT
CDR3 protein: CASSLDSHRDTQYF
D gene: NA
CDR3 length: 14
V gene: TRBV11-2
clone size: NA
J gene: TRBJ2-3

CDR3 DNA: TGCGCCAGCAGCTTGGGTAGGGGACAGACCTACGAGCAGTACTTC
CDR3 protein: CASSLGRGQTYEQYF
D gene: TRBD1
CDR3 length: 15
V gene: TRBV5-1
clone size: NA
J gene: TRBJ2-7

CDR3 DNA: TGTGCCAGCAGTGATAGCCCGACCTACAATGAGCAGTTCTTC
CDR3 protein: CASSDSPTYNEQFF
D gene: NA
CDR3 length: 14
V gene: TRBV2
clone size: NA
J gene: TRBJ2-1

CDR3 DNA: TGTGCCATCAGCGGGACAGACCAAGAGACCCAGTACTTC
CDR3 protein: CAISGTDQETQYF
D gene: TRBD1
CDR3 length: 13
V gene: TRBV10-3
clone size: NA
J gene: TRBJ2-5

CDR3 DNA: TGTGCCAGCAGCTTAGGGGGGACTAGCGGGAGTAAGTATGAGCAGTTCTTC
CDR3 protein: CASSLGGTSGSKYEQFF
D gene: TRBD2
CDR3 length: 17
V gene: TRBV7-8
clone size: NA
J gene: TRBJ2-1

CDR3 DNA: TGTGCCAGCTCACCACCATTAGGGTTTGCCGGGGAGCTGTTTTTT
CDR3 protein: CASSPPLGFAGELFF
D gene: NA
CDR3 length: 15
V gene: TRBV18
clone size: once
J gene: TRBJ2-2

CDR3 DNA: TGTGCCAGCAGCTTGGGTTCCGTAGGCAGAGGCGCAGCCAAAAACATTCAGTACTTC
CDR3 protein: CASSLGSVGRGAAKNIQYF
D gene: NA
CDR3 length: 19
V gene: TRBV5-6
clone size: NA
J gene: TRBJ2-4

CDR3 DNA: TGCGCCAGCAGCCCCATAACTAGCGGAGTGAACACCGGGGAGCTGTTTTTT
CDR3 protein: CASSPITSGVNTGELFF
D gene: TRBD2
CDR3 length: 17
V gene: TRBV4-1
clone size: NA
J gene: TRBJ2-2

CDR3 DNA: TGTGCCAGCAGCAAGGGGGAAAGGACAGGGGCAAGCGCTGAAGCTTTCTTT
CDR3 protein: CASSKGERTGASAEAFF
D gene: NA
CDR3 length: 17
V gene: TRBV21-1
clone size: NA
J gene: TRBJ1-1

CDR3 DNA: TGTGCCAGTAGTATTGAGGGACAGCCCCAGCATTTT
CDR3 protein: CASSIEGQPQHF
D gene: NA
CDR3 length: 12
V gene: TRBV19
clone size: few
J gene: TRBJ1-5

CDR3 DNA: TGTGCCAGTAGTATTCCAGGGGGCGATGAGCAGTTCTTC
CDR3 protein: CASSIPGGDEQFF
D gene: TRBD1
CDR3 length: 13
V gene: TRBV19
clone size: NA
J gene: TRBJ2-1